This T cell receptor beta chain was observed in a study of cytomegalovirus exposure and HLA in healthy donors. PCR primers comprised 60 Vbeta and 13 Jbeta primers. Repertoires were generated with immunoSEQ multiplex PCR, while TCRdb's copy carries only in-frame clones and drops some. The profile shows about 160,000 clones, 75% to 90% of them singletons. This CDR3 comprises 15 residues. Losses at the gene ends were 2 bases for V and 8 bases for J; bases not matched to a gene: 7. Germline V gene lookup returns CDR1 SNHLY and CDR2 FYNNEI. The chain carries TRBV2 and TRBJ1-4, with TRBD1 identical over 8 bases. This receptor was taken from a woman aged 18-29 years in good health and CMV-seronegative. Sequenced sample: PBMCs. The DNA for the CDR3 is TGTGCCAGCAGTGAAAATCAGGGGGCTGAAGAAAAACTGTTTTTT. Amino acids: CASSENQGAEEKLFF.